The entry below gives a single T cell receptor beta chain sequence along with its context. This sample was included in a study of T-cell memory formation after mild COVID-19. One entry per CDR3 protein results from TCRdb running MiXCR on the 5' RACE reads. This table holds some 160,000 distinct CDR3 sequences, 10% to 15% found once. The V gene's germline CDR1 is SGHRS and CDR2 YFSETQ. This CDR3 comprises 14 residues. The trim removed 4 bases at V and 3 bases at J, leaving 5 bases unmatched. The sample consisted of PBMCs or a T cell subset sorted from them (not recorded which). This rearrangement joins TRBV5-1 to TRBJ1-2, with TRBD1 matching over 8 bases. The source of this sequence is a man younger than 30 who had mild COVID-19 (a few samples of this study predate the infection). Cell type and time point are not known. The CDR3 region is CASSRPGQDYGYTF. The CDR3 DNA reads as TGCGCCAGCAGCAGACCGGGACAGGACTATGGCTACACCTTC.